This paragraph covers one TCR beta chain sequence. Per the authors' pipeline: Reference gene primers were amplified, and this amplification served to estimate nucleated cell counts. The method was immunoSEQ multiplex PCR; TCRdb's version includes in-frame clones alone and lacks a portion of them. The DNA gave D and trimming, while V, J and clone size come from that table. The table lists over 85,000 clones, under 85% of them singletons. This entry is derived from a study of blood T cell repertoires in COVID-19. Study background: The origin of the acute and convalescent COVID-19 samples was the United States, Italy and Spain. PBMCs, B-cell-depleted T cells, or T cells were the source of the cDNA or gDNA that made up the material.

Germline assignment: CDR1 LNHDA and CDR2 SQIVND (reference sequence). Trimming left V 6 bases short and J 1 base short, with 7 bases between. The CDR3 runs to 13 residues. J is TRBJ2-1 and V is TRBV19, with D possibly TRBD2 on 6 matching bases. Sequences were obtained from peripheral blood. The sequence was obtained from a woman in her seventies with acute or convalescent COVID-19. The CDR3 region has the DNA TGTGCCAGTAGGGGGAGGTCCTACAATGAGCAGTTCTTC. Its translation: CASRGRSYNEQFF.